The 7 T cell receptor beta chains listed next were all sequenced from one sample in a study of response to subunit inactivated influenza vaccine. One entry per CDR3 protein results from TCRdb running MiXCR on the RT-PCR reads. The sample shows about 170,000 distinct CDR3 sequences, around 12% of them seen only once. This sample was shared with a second study, whose subject was T cells expressing NK-cell markers. This second study says: The TCR beta cDNA came from 5'RACE template switching with UMIs.

The sequenced sample was CD8+ T cells sorted from PBMCs, obtained about 13 days after vaccination. Receptors were obtained from a man aged 45-60 years who received an inactivated influenza vaccine.

The CDR3 sequence is CASSTGQRYEQYF. The CDR3 DNA follows: TGTGCCAGCAGTACGGGACAGAGGTACGAGCAGTACTTC. This chain uses TRBV28 with TRBJ2-7; 7 bases match TRBD1. The CDR3 contains 13 residues. Germline-derived CDR1 and CDR2 are MDHEN and SYDVKM. J gave up 4 bases and V 5 bases, and 5 bases lay outside the gene matches.

In nucleotides, the CDR3 is TGTGCCTGGAGTTCCCTGGGGCCCGGGGAGCTGTTTTTT. Residues: CAWSSLGPGELFF. The genes are TRBV30 and TRBJ2-2, with D tentatively TRBD1 (5 bases). Germline lookup yields CDR1 GTSNPN and CDR2 SVGIG (reference sequence). The CDR3 loop spans 13 amino acids. V lost 2 bases and J 6 bases, leaving 10 bases between the germline ends. The full variable domain, with the rest looked up from reference TRBV30 and TRBJ2-2, is SQTIHQWPATLVQPVGSPLSLECTVEGTSNPNLYWYRQAAGRGLQLLFYSVGIGQISSEVPQNLSASRPQDRQFILSSKKLLLSDSGFYLCAWSSLGPGELFFGEGSRLTVL.

This clonotype has more than one count but fewer than ten. The CDR3 region has the DNA TGTGCCACGGCGGGGGAGGGAACAGATACGCAGTATTTT. Translated, it gives CATAGEGTDTQYF. This sequence joins TRBV12-3 or TRBV12-4 and TRBJ2-3; 7 nucleotides agree with TRBD2. With 10 bases clipped from V and 3 bases from J, the junction kept 7 bases outside the gene matches. This CDR3 is 13 amino acids long.

This clonotype was detected only a few times. This chain links TRBV28 with TRBJ1-2; perhaps TRBD1 as D (6 bases). This CDR3 is built from 16 residues. V was pared by 3 bases and J by 0 bases, with 14 bases between. CDR1 is MDHEN and CDR2 is SYDVKM in the germline V gene. The CDR3 region is CASSFPTGYTNYGYTF. For the CDR3, the DNA is TGTGCCAGCAGTTTCCCTACAGGGTACACTAACTATGGCTACACCTTC.

The CDR3 nucleotides read TGTGCCAGCAGCGTAACGGGAACTCAAGAGACCCAGTACTTC. Its protein product is CASSVTGTQETQYF. V is TRBV9 and J is TRBJ2-5; tentative D call: TRBD2 (5 bases). The CDR3 extends over 14 amino acids. Germline CDR1 and CDR2: SGDLS and YYNGEE. V was clipped by 1 base and J by 2 bases, with 9 bases between them.

There are a few counts of this clonotype. The gene calls are TRBV28 and TRBJ1-2, with D perhaps TRBD1 (6 bases). This CDR3 comprises 14 residues. CDR1 is MDHEN, CDR2 SYDVKM, per germline. Deletions cut 1 base from V and 4 bases from J, with 10 bases between. CDR3 sequence: CASSLSQGTYGYTF. The CDR3 bases are TGTGCCAGCAGTTTATCCCAGGGGACCTATGGCTACACCTTC.

The chain joins TRBV4-1 to TRBJ2-7, with 11 nucleotides matching TRBD2. Germline CDR1 is MGHRA and CDR2 is YSYEKL. This CDR3 is built from 17 residues. J lost 7 bases, V lost 4 bases, and 15 bases had no gene match. The CDR3 reads CASSRQAVLAGVREQYF. The CDR3 DNA sequence: TGCGCCAGCAGCCGGCAGGCTGTACTAGCGGGAGTTCGGGAGCAGTACTTC.